A selection of T cell receptor beta chains follows, all from one sample in a study of blood T cell repertoires in COVID-19. Sequenced by immunoSEQ multiplex PCR; TCRdb stores in-frame clones only, minus some. The table has a few hundred thousand clones, roughly nine tenths seen once. Sequences were obtained from peripheral blood. These TCRs come from a man younger than 35 with active or convalescent COVID-19. Both conserved end residues are part of each CDR3. Fields, in order: clone size, V gene, D gene, J gene, CDR3 DNA, CDR3 protein. A D gene is named only where the DNA matches it firmly. Some rows mark clone size as missing; the rest say once, few, many or name a class of expanded clone.

size: -
V: TRBV27
D: -
J: TRBJ2-5
DNA: TGTGCCAGCAGTTTGAGGCAGAAAGAGACCCAGTACTTC
CDR3: CASSLRQKETQYF

size: once
V: TRBV3-1/TRBV3-2
D: -
J: TRBJ2-7
DNA: TGTGCCAGCAGCAAGAGCTCCTACGAGCAGTACTTC
CDR3: CASSKSSYEQYF

size: -
V: TRBV11-1
D: TRBD1
J: TRBJ2-2
DNA: TGTGCCAGCAGCTGGTCCGGGACAGGGCAAACCGGGGAGCTGTTTTTT
CDR3: CASSWSGTGQTGELFF

size: -
V: TRBV7-6
D: -
J: TRBJ2-6
DNA: TGTGCCAGCAGCTTGGCTCCGGAACAGCGGTACTCTGGGGCCAACGTCCTGACTTTC
CDR3: CASSLAPEQRYSGANVLTF

size: -
V: TRBV2
D: -
J: TRBJ2-1
DNA: TGTGCCACCAAGACAGGTATGAACAATGAGCAGTTCTTC
CDR3: CATKTGMNNEQFF

size: -
V: TRBV7-2
D: -
J: TRBJ2-5
DNA: TGTGCCAGCAGCTTAGTGGTCTACCCTTCAGAGACCCAGTACTTC
CDR3: CASSLVVYPSETQYF

size: -
V: TRBV2
D: TRBD1
J: TRBJ2-1
DNA: TGTGCCAGCAGTGGCGACAGGGGCTCCTACAATGAGCAGTTCTTC
CDR3: CASSGDRGSYNEQFF

size: -
V: TRBV7-9
D: -
J: TRBJ1-1
DNA: TGTGCCAGCAGCTTAGAGGCCAGGGGAACTGAAGCTTTCTTT
CDR3: CASSLEARGTEAFF

size: -
V: TRBV12-3/TRBV12-4
D: -
J: TRBJ1-6
DNA: TGTGCCAGCCGTTTACTCAATTCACCCCTCCACTTT
CDR3: CASRLLNSPLHF

size: few
V: TRBV7-6
D: -
J: TRBJ2-5
DNA: TGTGCCAGCAGCCCAAGCCGAGGGGGGGTGGGAGAGACCCAGTACTTC
CDR3: CASSPSRGGVGETQYF

size: -
V: TRBV30
D: TRBD1
J: TRBJ2-7
DNA: TGTGCCTGGAGTGAACAGGGGTCGGGGTACGAGCAGTACTTC
CDR3: CAWSEQGSGYEQYF

size: -
V: TRBV30
D: -
J: TRBJ2-3
DNA: TGTGCCTGGAGCGATGGTAGCGTGGTGACAGATACGCAGTATTTT
CDR3: CAWSDGSVVTDTQYF

size: -
V: TRBV28
D: TRBD2
J: TRBJ2-7
DNA: TGTGCCAGCAGGACTAGCGGGGGGGTAACCTACGAGCAGTACTTC
CDR3: CASRTSGGVTYEQYF

size: -
V: TRBV6-2/TRBV6-3
D: -
J: TRBJ1-5
DNA: TGTGCCAGCAGTTATGGAGGGCTCTACAATCAGCCCCAGCATTTT
CDR3: CASSYGGLYNQPQHF

size: -
V: TRBV5-5
D: -
J: TRBJ1-4
DNA: TGTGCCAGCAGCTTCGGGTTGGGTGGGGAAAAACTGTTTTTT
CDR3: CASSFGLGGEKLFF

size: -
V: TRBV5-6
D: TRBD2
J: TRBJ2-1
DNA: TGTGCCAGCAGCAAGTTAAGACTAGCGGGAGCTTCAGAGCAGTTCTTC
CDR3: CASSKLRLAGASEQFF

size: -
V: TRBV14
D: TRBD2
J: TRBJ2-7
DNA: TGTGCCAGCAGCCAAGTCGGGGGGGCGGTCGAGCAGTACTTC
CDR3: CASSQVGGAVEQYF

size: -
V: TRBV5-1
D: TRBD1
J: TRBJ1-2
DNA: TGCGCCAGCAGGTTTGGGACAGAAGCATCTGGCTACACCTTC
CDR3: CASRFGTEASGYTF

size: -
V: TRBV10-3
D: TRBD1
J: TRBJ2-7
DNA: TGTGCCATCAGTGCGGGGGACAGGAGCTCCTACGAGCAGTACTTC
CDR3: CAISAGDRSSYEQYF

size: -
V: TRBV11-3
D: -
J: TRBJ2-2
DNA: TGTGCCAGCAGCTTTCCGGGTCCTACCGGGGAGCTGTTTTTT
CDR3: CASSFPGPTGELFF

size: -
V: TRBV5-4
D: -
J: TRBJ1-1
DNA: TGTGCCAGCAGCCCGGGGGTCGTGGACACTGAAGCTTTCTTT
CDR3: CASSPGVVDTEAFF

size: -
V: TRBV7-9
D: -
J: TRBJ2-1
DNA: TGTGCCAGCACAGGTACGGGGGATCATGAGCAGTTCTTC
CDR3: CASTGTGDHEQFF

size: -
V: TRBV6-5
D: TRBD1
J: TRBJ2-2
DNA: TGTGCCAGCACCCCCGGGACAGGGCACACCGGGGAGCTGTTTTTT
CDR3: CASTPGTGHTGELFF

size: -
V: TRBV10-3
D: -
J: TRBJ1-5
DNA: TGTGCCATCAGCCAGGGGCCCAATCAGCCCCAGCATTTT
CDR3: CAISQGPNQPQHF

size: once
V: TRBV15
D: -
J: TRBJ2-6
DNA: TGTGCCACCAGTCTCGACACCCTTAACGTCCTGACTTTC
CDR3: CATSLDTLNVLTF

size: few
V: TRBV7-6
D: TRBD1
J: TRBJ2-7
DNA: TGTGCCAGCAGCTTAGGACAGGGGGGAACCCGCTGGGATGAGCAGTACTTC
CDR3: CASSLGQGGTRWDEQYF

size: -
V: TRBV19
D: -
J: TRBJ1-4
DNA: TGTGCCAGTAGGAGAGGGAATGAAAAACTGTTTTTT
CDR3: CASRRGNEKLFF

size: -
V: TRBV21-1
D: -
J: TRBJ1-6
DNA: TGTGCCAGCAGCACCCTGAACTCCCCCCTCCACTTT
CDR3: CASSTLNSPLHF

size: -
V: TRBV9
D: -
J: TRBJ2-1
DNA: TGTGCCAGCAGCGTTGCGGGGAACTACAATGAGCAGTTCTTC
CDR3: CASSVAGNYNEQFF

size: once
V: TRBV10-2
D: -
J: TRBJ1-5
DNA: TGCGCCAGCAGTGATGCAGGGCATCCGAGCAATCAGCCCCAGCATTTT
CDR3: CASSDAGHPSNQPQHF

size: once
V: TRBV4-1
D: TRBD2
J: TRBJ2-3
DNA: TGCGCCAGCAGCCGGACTAGCGCGAGCACAGATACGCAGTATTTT
CDR3: CASSRTSASTDTQYF

size: -
V: TRBV5-6
D: TRBD2
J: TRBJ2-4
DNA: TGTGCCAGCAGCTTGGCCGGGCTAGCGGGAGGTAGAGACATTCAGTACTTC
CDR3: CASSLAGLAGGRDIQYF

size: -
V: TRBV9
D: TRBD1
J: TRBJ2-7
DNA: TGTGCCAGCAGCAAAATTCCGGGACAGAAAGGCGAGCAGTACTTC
CDR3: CASSKIPGQKGEQYF

size: -
V: TRBV6-5
D: -
J: TRBJ2-5
DNA: TGTGCCAGCAGTTTAGCGGACCTCCAAGAGACCCAGTACTTC
CDR3: CASSLADLQETQYF

size: -
V: TRBV9
D: -
J: TRBJ2-2
DNA: TGTGCCAGCAGCGACCAGGGGCAAGGGGAGCTGTTTTTT
CDR3: CASSDQGQGELFF

size: -
V: TRBV4-1
D: -
J: TRBJ2-5
DNA: TGCGCCAGCAGCCAAGACCAGGTGGTTCAAGAGACCCAGTACTTC
CDR3: CASSQDQVVQETQYF

size: -
V: TRBV4-2
D: -
J: TRBJ1-5
DNA: TGTGCCAGCAGCCAAGACAGGGATCAGCCCCAGCATTTT
CDR3: CASSQDRDQPQHF

size: few
V: TRBV5-1
D: -
J: TRBJ2-5
DNA: TGCGCCAGCAGCTCGGAGGGGGAGACCCAGTACTTC
CDR3: CASSSEGETQYF

size: -
V: TRBV24-1
D: TRBD1
J: TRBJ1-2
DNA: TGTGCCACCAGTGATTCGACACAGGGGTATGGCTACACCTTC
CDR3: CATSDSTQGYGYTF

size: -
V: TRBV19
D: -
J: TRBJ1-2
DNA: TGTGCCAGTAGTATAGATCGCGGGACGGACTATGGCTACACCTTC
CDR3: CASSIDRGTDYGYTF

size: -
V: TRBV21-1
D: -
J: TRBJ1-2
DNA: TGTGCCAGCAGCAAGAAAGGGACAGCACTCTATGGCTACACCTTC
CDR3: CASSKKGTALYGYTF

size: -
V: TRBV5-8
D: TRBD2
J: TRBJ2-3
DNA: TGTGCCAGGACGACTAGCGGGAGCCGGACAGATACGCAGTATTTT
CDR3: CARTTSGSRTDTQYF

size: -
V: TRBV4-3
D: -
J: TRBJ2-7
DNA: TGCGCCAGCAGCCGGAGACAAAGTACTAGCATCCCCTCTTCCTACGAGCAGTACTTC
CDR3: CASSRRQSTSIPSSYEQYF

size: -
V: TRBV3-1/TRBV3-2
D: TRBD2
J: TRBJ2-1
DNA: TGTGCCAGCAGCCAAGATCCCTCCTTAGCGGGGGGGCTCGATGAGCAGTTCTTC
CDR3: CASSQDPSLAGGLDEQFF

size: -
V: TRBV11-2
D: TRBD1
J: TRBJ2-7
DNA: TGTGCCCCCTGGGACAGGTCAAGGGCTAGCGTCTACGAGCAGTACTTC
CDR3: CAPWDRSRASVYEQYF

size: -
V: TRBV14
D: -
J: TRBJ2-2
DNA: TGTGCCAGCAGCCCTCGTTCAGGAAGAAACACCGGGGAGCTGTTTTTT
CDR3: CASSPRSGRNTGELFF

size: -
V: TRBV5-6
D: -
J: TRBJ1-1
DNA: TGTGCCAGCAGCTCCCACCAAACAGACAACACTGAAGCTTTCTTT
CDR3: CASSSHQTDNTEAFF

size: -
V: TRBV2
D: -
J: TRBJ1-5
DNA: TGTGCCAGCAGTTGGACAGATAGCAATCAGCCCCAGCATTTT
CDR3: CASSWTDSNQPQHF

size: -
V: TRBV5-6
D: TRBD1
J: TRBJ2-2
DNA: TGTGCCAGCAGCTTGTCCGGGACAGGGGTCACCGGGGAGCTGTTTTTT
CDR3: CASSLSGTGVTGELFF

size: -
V: TRBV6-5
D: -
J: TRBJ2-3
DNA: TGTGCCAGCAGTTGGGGGACAAGCTTAGATACGCAGTATTTT
CDR3: CASSWGTSLDTQYF

size: -
V: TRBV7-3
D: -
J: TRBJ2-1
DNA: TGTGCCAGCAGCTTAAGTGGGCTTCTCCATGAGCAGTTCTTC
CDR3: CASSLSGLLHEQFF

size: -
V: TRBV5-8
D: -
J: TRBJ1-4
DNA: TGTGCCAGCAGCTTGGGGGGCGCCCCTGAAAAACTGTTTTTT
CDR3: CASSLGGAPEKLFF

size: -
V: TRBV4-1
D: -
J: TRBJ1-2
DNA: TGCGCCAGCAGCCAAGGGAGGGATGGCTACACCTTC
CDR3: CASSQGRDGYTF

size: -
V: TRBV11-2
D: -
J: TRBJ1-2
DNA: TGTGCCAGCAGCTCACTACTTAAGTATGGCTACACCTTC
CDR3: CASSSLLKYGYTF

size: -
V: TRBV11-3
D: TRBD2
J: TRBJ2-7
DNA: TGTGCCAGCAGGAGCGGGCTAGCGGCGGAGTACGAGCAGTACTTC
CDR3: CASRSGLAAEYEQYF

size: -
V: TRBV28
D: -
J: TRBJ1-2
DNA: TGTGCCAGCAGCCCCACTAGCAACTATGGCTACACCTTC
CDR3: CASSPTSNYGYTF

size: -
V: TRBV5-4
D: TRBD2
J: TRBJ2-3
DNA: TGTGCCAGCAGCCGTAGCGGGGGGGCGGGAGATACGCAGTATTTT
CDR3: CASSRSGGAGDTQYF